Listed below are T cell receptor beta chains from one sample, sequenced in a study of cytomegalovirus exposure and HLA in healthy donors. Repertoires were generated with immunoSEQ multiplex PCR, while TCRdb's copy carries only in-frame clones and drops some. The table lists around 150,000 clones, around three quarters of them singletons. The sequencing input was PBMCs. The receptors were gathered from a young man in good health. Each CDR3 is given with its conserved first and last residue.

TRBJ2-6 TRBV5-8 CASSSGTVPGANVLTF
TRBJ2-7 TRBV5-4 CASSSAGSPAYEQYF
TRBJ2-1 TRBV4-3 CASSQDRGGSGSYNEQFF
TRBJ1-5 TRBV19 CASSLGNQPQHF
NA TRBV28 CATTPQRGLRYEQYF
TRBJ2-3 TRBV9 CASSVGGRAGSDTQYF
TRBJ1-5 TRBV19 CASTITVSNQPQHF
TRBJ1-3 TRBV28 CASSWPGGVSGNTIYF
TRBJ2-1 TRBV15 CATLGKLAGEQFF
TRBJ2-7 TRBV7-3 CASSLSGTGPYEQYF
TRBJ2-7 TRBV6-5 CASRPDRGPSNEQYF
TRBJ2-3 TRBV7-3 CASSLGTSGSTDTQYF
TRBJ2-1 TRBV28 CASIQGGSYNEQFF
TRBJ2-5 TRBV11-3 CASSHGRVAETQYF
TRBJ1-5 TRBV19 CASLRWGGDSNQPQHF
TRBJ2-1 TRBV6-5 CASSYSLAGAYNEQFF
TRBJ2-7 TRBV6-5 CASSFLTGPYEQYF
TRBJ2-1 TRBV29-1 CSVEGQKGTSGDNEQFF
TRBJ2-7 TRBV2 CASSVGGSGREQYF
TRBJ1-6 TRBV28 CASSFGAPTGNSPLHF
TRBJ1-2 TRBV7-3 CASSGTGGYGYTF
TRBJ2-7 TRBV18 CASPPTTSSEQYF
TRBJ2-1 TRBV11-1 CASMRPSSYNEQFF
TRBJ2-2 TRBV5-4 CASSRIYTPGELFF
TRBJ2-7 TRBV5-1 CASSLAGTDYEQYF
TRBJ2-7 TRBV7-9 CASSPPGQTYEQYF
TRBJ2-1 TRBV7-9 CASRTSGRATNEQFF
TRBJ1-1 TRBV29-1 CSVEGGTGMNTEAFF
TRBJ2-1 TRBV7-3 CASSLNGGTYNEQFF
TRBJ2-7 TRBV7-9 CASSSPRGSYEQYF
TRBJ2-1 TRBV4-1 CASSRRREVKNNEQFF
TRBJ1-1 TRBV7-9 CASSFDTMNTEAFF
TRBJ1-2 TRBV19 CASTRQGQGDNYGYTF
TRBJ1-5 TRBV11-1 CASSPSLNQPQHF
TRBJ2-3 TRBV9 CASSVSAGGPDTQYF
TRBJ2-1 TRBV7-6 CASSTESPGAYNEQFF
TRBJ2-3 TRBV2 CASSETGVGDTQYF
TRBJ1-6 TRBV21-1 CASSILRLRAPISSYNSPLHF
TRBJ2-1 TRBV11-3 CASSFSGSYNEQFF
TRBJ2-1 TRBV5-1 CASSLEGQDYNEQFF
TRBJ2-3 TRBV27 CASSFDRITSTDTQYF
TRBJ2-7 TRBV5-6 CASSGQGVYEQYF
TRBJ2-3 TRBV6-1 CASSSDRVPDTQYF
TRBJ2-3 TRBV4-1 CASSQRGLAVDTQYF
TRBJ2-3 TRBV9 CASSVLDSPTDTQYF
TRBJ2-7 TRBV19 CASSMPSGRSYEQYF
TRBJ2-2 TRBV7-6 CASSFGSGWAGELFF
TRBJ2-7 TRBV7-9 CASSVVNYEQYF
TRBJ1-3 TRBV5-1 CASRPGQGLSGNTIYF
TRBJ2-5 TRBV15 CATSRDRTGGETQYF
TRBJ2-7 TRBV27 CASTPRGTGGHEQYF
TRBJ1-5 TRBV28 CASRTGRLKPQHF
TRBJ1-2 TRBV12-1 CASSGEGCDGYTF